This TCR beta chain originates from a study of PD-L1 blockade in urothelial cancer. Study-level information: Median blood clonality was roughly 0.072, with tens of thousands of unique TCRs.

Time point meaning: pretreatment peripheral blood. TCRdb's table, derived via immunoSEQ multiplex PCR, lists solely in-frame clones and lacks some. The sample lists over 100,000 clones; about four fifths were seen once. The CDR3 covers 13 residues. With 2 bases removed from V and 5 bases from J, the gap between germline ends came to 10 bases. Looked up from germline, CDR1 is MNHNS and CDR2 is SASEGT. This sequence originates from a man between 50 and 59 years old with urothelial cancer. The source material was PBMCs, sampled around atezolizumab (anti-PD-L1) treatment. The gene calls are TRBV6-1 and TRBJ2-7; a possible D gene is TRBD2 (6 bases). Here the CDR3 DNA reads TGTGCCAGCAGTGAACTAGCGTCCCACGAGCAGTACTTC. Its translation is CASSELASHEQYF.